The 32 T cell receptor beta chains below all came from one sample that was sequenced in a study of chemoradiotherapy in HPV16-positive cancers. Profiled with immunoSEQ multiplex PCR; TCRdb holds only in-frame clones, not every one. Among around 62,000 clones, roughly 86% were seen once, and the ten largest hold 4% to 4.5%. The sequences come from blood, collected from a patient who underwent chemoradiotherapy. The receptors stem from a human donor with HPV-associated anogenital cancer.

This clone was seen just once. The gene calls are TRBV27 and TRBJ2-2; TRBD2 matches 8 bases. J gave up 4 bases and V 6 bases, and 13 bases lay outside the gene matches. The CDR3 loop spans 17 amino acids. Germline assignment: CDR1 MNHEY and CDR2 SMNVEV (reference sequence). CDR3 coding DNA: TGTGCCAGCAGACCTAAGTCGGGGGGGTCAACCACCGGGGAGCTGTTTTTT. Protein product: CASRPKSGGSTTGELFF.

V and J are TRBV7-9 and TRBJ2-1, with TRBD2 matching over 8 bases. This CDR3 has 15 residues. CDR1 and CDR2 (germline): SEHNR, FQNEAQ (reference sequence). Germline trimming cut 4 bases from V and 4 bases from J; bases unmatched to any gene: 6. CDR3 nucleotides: TGTGCCAGCAGCTCGCGTCGCGGGAGGTACAATGAGCAGTTCTTC. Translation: CASSSRRGRYNEQFF.

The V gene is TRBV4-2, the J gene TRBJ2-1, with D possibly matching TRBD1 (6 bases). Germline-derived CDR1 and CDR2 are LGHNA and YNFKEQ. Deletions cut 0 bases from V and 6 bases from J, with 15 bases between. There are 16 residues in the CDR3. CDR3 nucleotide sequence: TGTGCCAGCAGCCAAGAACACAGGGTGGGTTCCAATGAGCAGTTCTTC. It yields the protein CASSQEHRVGSNEQFF.

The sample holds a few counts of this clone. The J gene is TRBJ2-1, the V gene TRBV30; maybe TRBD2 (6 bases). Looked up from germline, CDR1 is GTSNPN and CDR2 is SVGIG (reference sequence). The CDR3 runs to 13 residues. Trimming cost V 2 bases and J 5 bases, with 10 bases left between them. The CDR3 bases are TGTGCCTGGAGTACGGCGGGGAACAATGAGCAGTTCTTC. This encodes CAWSTAGNNEQFF.

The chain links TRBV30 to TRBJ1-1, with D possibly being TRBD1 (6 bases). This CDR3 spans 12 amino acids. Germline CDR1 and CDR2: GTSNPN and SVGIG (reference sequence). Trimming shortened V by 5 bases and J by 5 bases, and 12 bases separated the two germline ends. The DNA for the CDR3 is TGTGCCTGGGGAAGGGGGGAAACTGAAGCTTTCTTT. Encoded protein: CAWGRGETEAFF. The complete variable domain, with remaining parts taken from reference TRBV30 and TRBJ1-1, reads SQTIHQWPATLVQPVGSPLSLECTVEGTSNPNLYWYRQAAGRGLQLLFYSVGIGQISSEVPQNLSASRPQDRQFILSSKKLLLSDSGFYLCAWGRGETEAFFGQGTRLTVV.

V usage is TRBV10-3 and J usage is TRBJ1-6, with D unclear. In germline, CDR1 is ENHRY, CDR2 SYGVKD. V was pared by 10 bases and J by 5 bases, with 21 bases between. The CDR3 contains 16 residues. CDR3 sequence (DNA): TGTGCCACCCTTCGCGAATCCGGATCGAATAATTCACCCCTCCACTTT. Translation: CATLRESGSNNSPLHF.

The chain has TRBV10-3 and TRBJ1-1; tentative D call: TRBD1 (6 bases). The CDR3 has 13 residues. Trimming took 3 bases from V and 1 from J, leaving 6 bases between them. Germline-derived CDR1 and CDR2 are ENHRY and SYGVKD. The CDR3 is CAISDRGNTEAFF. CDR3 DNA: TGTGCCATCAGTGACAGGGGGAACACTGAAGCTTTCTTT.

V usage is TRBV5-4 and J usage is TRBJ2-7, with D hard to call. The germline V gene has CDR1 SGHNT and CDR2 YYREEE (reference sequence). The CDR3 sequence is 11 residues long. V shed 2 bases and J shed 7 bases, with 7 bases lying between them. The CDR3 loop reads CASSLAREQYF. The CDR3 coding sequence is TGTGCCAGCAGCTTAGCCAGGGAGCAGTACTTC. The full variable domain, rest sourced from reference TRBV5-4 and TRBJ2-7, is ETGVTQSPTHLIKTRGQQVTLRCSSQSGHNTVSWYQQALGQGPQFIFQYYREEENGRGNFPPRFSGLQFPNYSSELNVNALELDDSALYLCASSLAREQYFGPGTRLTVT.

DNA for the CDR3: TGTGCCAGCAGCTTGGAGGGAAAAGCTGGAAACACCATATATTTT. Protein: CASSLEGKAGNTIYF. The rearrangement uses TRBV7-9 and TRBJ1-3; unclear D gene. V was cut by 3 bases and J by 2 bases, with 11 bases left in between. Germline assignment: CDR1 SEHNR and CDR2 FQNEAQ (reference sequence). This CDR3 is 15 amino acids long.

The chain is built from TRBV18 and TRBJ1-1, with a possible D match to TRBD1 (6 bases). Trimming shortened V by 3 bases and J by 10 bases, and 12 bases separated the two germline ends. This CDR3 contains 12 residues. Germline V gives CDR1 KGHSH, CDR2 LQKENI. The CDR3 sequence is CASSPPGHRAFF. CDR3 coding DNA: TGTGCCAGCTCACCCCCGGGACACCGAGCTTTCTTT.

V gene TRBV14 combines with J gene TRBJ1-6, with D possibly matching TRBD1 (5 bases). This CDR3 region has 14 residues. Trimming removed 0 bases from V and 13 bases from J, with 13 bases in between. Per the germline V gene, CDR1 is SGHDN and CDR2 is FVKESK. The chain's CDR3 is CASSQEGTRSPLHF. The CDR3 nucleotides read TGTGCCAGCAGCCAAGAGGGGACTAGGTCTCCCCTCCACTTT. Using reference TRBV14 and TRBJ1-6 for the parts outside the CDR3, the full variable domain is EAGVTQFPSHSVIEKGQTVTLRCDPISGHDNLYWYRRVMGKEIKFLLHFVKESKQDESGMPNNRFLAERTGGTYSTLKVQPAELEDSGVYFCASSQEGTRSPLHFGNGTRLTVT.

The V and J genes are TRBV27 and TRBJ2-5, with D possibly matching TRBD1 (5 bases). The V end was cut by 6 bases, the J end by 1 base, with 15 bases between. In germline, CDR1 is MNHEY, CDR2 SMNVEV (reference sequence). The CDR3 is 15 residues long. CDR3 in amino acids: CASSSLGRPQETQYF. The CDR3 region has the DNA TGTGCCAGCAGCTCTTTGGGGCGACCCCAAGAGACCCAGTACTTC.

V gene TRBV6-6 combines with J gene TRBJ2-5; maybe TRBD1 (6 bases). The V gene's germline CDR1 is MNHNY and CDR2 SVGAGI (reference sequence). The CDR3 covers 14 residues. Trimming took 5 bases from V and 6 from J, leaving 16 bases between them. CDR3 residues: CASSLYRDQQTQYF. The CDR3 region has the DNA TGTGCCAGCAGTCTCTACAGGGATCAACAGACCCAGTACTTC.

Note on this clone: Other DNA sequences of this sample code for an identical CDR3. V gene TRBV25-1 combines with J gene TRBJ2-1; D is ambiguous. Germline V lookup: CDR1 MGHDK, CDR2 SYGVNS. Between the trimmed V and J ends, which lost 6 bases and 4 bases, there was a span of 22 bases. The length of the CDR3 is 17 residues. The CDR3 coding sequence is TGTGCCAGCAGCGAGAAGTTCGCGGTTAGGCCGTACAATGAGCAGTTCTTC. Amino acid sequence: CASSEKFAVRPYNEQFF.

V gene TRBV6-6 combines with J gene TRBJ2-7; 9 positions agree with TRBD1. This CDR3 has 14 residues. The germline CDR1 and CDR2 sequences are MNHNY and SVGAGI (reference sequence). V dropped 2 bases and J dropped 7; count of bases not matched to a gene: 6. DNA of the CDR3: TGTGCCAGCAGTTACCCGGGACAGGGACGGGAGCAGTACTTC. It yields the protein CASSYPGQGREQYF.

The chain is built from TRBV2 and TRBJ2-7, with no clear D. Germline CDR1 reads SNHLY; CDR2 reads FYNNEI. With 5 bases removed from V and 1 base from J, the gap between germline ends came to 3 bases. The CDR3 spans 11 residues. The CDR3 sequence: CASSPSYEQYF. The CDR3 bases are TGTGCCAGCAGTCCGTCCTACGAGCAGTACTTC.

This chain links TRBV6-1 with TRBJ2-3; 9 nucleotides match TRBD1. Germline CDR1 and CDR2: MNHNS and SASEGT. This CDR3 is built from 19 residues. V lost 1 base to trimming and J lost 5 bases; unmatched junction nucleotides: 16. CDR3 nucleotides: TGTGCCAGCAGTGAAGTCTTGGTGGGGGGGACAGGGTCCAGAGATACGCAGTATTTT. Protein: CASSEVLVGGTGSRDTQYF.

CDR3 nucleotides: TGTGCCAGCAGCCCGAGACTAGCGGGAGTAAGAGAGACCCAGTACTTC. This gives the protein CASSPRLAGVRETQYF. This chain joins TRBV11-2 and TRBJ2-5; 12 nucleotides agree with TRBD2. Per germline, CDR1 SGHAT and CDR2 FQNNGV. The J segment lost 4 bases and the V segment lost 5 bases, leaving 8 bases of the junction unmatched. CDR3 length equals 16 residues.

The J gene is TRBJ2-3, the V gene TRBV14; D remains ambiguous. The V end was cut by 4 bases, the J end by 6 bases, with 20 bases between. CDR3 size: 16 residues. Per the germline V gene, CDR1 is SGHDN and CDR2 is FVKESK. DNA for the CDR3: TGTGCCAGCAGCCTACCCCTAGGCTCCAGCTGGGATACGCAGTATTTT. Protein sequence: CASSLPLGSSWDTQYF. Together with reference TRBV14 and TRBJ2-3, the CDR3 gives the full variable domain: EAGVTQFPSHSVIEKGQTVTLRCDPISGHDNLYWYRRVMGKEIKFLLHFVKESKQDESGMPNNRFLAERTGGTYSTLKVQPAELEDSGVYFCASSLPLGSSWDTQYFGPGTRLTVL.

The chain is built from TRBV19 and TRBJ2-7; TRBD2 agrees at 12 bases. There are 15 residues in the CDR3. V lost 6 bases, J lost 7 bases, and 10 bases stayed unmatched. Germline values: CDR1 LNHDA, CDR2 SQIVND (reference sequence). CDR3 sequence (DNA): TGTGCCAGTAGCCAACCGGGACTAGCGGGTGGGGAGCAGTACTTC. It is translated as CASSQPGLAGGEQYF.

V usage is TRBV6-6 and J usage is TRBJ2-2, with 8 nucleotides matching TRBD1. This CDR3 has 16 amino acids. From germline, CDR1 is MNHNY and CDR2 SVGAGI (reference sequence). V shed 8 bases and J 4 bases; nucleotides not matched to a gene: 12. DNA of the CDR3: TGTGCCAGCGGCAGAGGACAGGGTAGAAGCACCGGGGAGCTGTTTTTT. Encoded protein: CASGRGQGRSTGELFF.

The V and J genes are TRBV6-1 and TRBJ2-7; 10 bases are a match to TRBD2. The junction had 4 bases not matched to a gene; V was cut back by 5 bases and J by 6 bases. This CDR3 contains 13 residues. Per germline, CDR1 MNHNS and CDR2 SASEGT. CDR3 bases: TGTGCCAGCAGTCCTAGCGGGAGTTTCGAGCAGTACTTC. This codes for CASSPSGSFEQYF.

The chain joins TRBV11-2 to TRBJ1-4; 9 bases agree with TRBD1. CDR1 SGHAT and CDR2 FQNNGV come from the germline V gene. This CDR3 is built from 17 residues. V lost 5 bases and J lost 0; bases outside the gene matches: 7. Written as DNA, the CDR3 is TGTGCCAGCAGCCCGACAGGGGGTGCTGCAACTAATGAAAAACTGTTTTTT. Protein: CASSPTGGAATNEKLFF.

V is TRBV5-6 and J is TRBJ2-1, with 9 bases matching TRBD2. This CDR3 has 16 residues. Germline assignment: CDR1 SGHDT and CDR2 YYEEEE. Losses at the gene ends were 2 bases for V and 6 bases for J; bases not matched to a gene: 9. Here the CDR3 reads CASSFWGTSYFNEQFF. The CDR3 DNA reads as TGTGCCAGCAGCTTTTGGGGGACTAGCTACTTCAATGAGCAGTTCTTC. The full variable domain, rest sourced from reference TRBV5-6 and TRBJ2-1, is DAGVTQSPTHLIKTRGQQVTLRCSPKSGHDTVSWYQQALGQGPQFIFQYYEEEERQRGNFPDRFSGHQFPNYSSELNVNALLLGDSALYLCASSFWGTSYFNEQFFGPGTRLTVL.

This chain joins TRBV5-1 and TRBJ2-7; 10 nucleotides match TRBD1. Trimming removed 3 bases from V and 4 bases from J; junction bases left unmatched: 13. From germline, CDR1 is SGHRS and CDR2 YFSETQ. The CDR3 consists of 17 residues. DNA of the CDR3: TGCGCCAGCAGCTCTCATCCGGCGGGACAGGGGCCGTACGAGCAGTACTTC. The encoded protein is CASSSHPAGQGPYEQYF.

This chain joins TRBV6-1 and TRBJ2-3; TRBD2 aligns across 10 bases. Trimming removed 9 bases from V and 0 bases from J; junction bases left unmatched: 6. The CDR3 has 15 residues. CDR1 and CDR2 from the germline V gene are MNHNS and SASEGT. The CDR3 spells CASHLAGVSTDTQYF. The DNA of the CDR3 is TGTGCCAGTCACCTAGCGGGGGTGAGCACAGATACGCAGTATTTT.

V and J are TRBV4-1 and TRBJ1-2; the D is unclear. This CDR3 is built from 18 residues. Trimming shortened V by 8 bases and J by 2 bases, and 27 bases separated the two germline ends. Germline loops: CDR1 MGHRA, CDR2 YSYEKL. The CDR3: CASVRVPGQPSLNYGYTF. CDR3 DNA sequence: TGCGCCAGCGTACGCGTACCGGGCCAACCATCTTTAAACTATGGCTACACCTTC.

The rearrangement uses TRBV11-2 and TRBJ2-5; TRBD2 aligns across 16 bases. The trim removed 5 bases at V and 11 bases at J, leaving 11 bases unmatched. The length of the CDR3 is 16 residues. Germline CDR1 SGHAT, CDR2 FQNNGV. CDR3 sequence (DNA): TGTGCCAGCAGCAGGGGACTAGCGGGAGGGATGGGGGAGCAGTACTTC. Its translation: CASSRGLAGGMGEQYF.

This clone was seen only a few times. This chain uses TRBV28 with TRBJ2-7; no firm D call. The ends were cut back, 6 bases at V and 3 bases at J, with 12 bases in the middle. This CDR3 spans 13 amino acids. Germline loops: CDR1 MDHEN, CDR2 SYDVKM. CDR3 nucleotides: TGTGCCAGCAGCCCCCCCTCCGTCTACGAGCAGTACTTC. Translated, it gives CASSPPSVYEQYF. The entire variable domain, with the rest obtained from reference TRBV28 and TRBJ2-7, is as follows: DVKVTQSSRYLVKRTGEKVFLECVQDMDHENMFWYRQDPGLGLRLIYFSYDVKMKEKGDIPEGYSVSREKKERFSLILESASTNQTSMYLCASSPPSVYEQYFGPGTRLTVT.

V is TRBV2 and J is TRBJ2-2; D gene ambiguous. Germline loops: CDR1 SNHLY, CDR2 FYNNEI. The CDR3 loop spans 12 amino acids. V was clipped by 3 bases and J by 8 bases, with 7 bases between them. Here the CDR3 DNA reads TGTGCCAGCAGTGATCAAGGGGGGGAGCTGTTTTTT. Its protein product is CASSDQGGELFF.

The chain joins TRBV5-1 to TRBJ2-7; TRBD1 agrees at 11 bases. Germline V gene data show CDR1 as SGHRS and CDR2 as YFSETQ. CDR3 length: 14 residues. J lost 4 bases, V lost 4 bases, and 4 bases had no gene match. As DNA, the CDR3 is TGCGCCAGCAGCGCCCGGGACAGGGGGTACGAGCAGTACTTC. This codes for CASSARDRGYEQYF.

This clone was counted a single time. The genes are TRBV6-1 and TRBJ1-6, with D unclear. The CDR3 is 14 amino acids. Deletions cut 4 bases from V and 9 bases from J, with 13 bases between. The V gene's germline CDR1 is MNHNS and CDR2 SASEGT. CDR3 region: CASSVTAGGSPLHF. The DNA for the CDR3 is TGTGCCAGCAGTGTAACAGCCGGTGGTTCACCCCTCCACTTT.